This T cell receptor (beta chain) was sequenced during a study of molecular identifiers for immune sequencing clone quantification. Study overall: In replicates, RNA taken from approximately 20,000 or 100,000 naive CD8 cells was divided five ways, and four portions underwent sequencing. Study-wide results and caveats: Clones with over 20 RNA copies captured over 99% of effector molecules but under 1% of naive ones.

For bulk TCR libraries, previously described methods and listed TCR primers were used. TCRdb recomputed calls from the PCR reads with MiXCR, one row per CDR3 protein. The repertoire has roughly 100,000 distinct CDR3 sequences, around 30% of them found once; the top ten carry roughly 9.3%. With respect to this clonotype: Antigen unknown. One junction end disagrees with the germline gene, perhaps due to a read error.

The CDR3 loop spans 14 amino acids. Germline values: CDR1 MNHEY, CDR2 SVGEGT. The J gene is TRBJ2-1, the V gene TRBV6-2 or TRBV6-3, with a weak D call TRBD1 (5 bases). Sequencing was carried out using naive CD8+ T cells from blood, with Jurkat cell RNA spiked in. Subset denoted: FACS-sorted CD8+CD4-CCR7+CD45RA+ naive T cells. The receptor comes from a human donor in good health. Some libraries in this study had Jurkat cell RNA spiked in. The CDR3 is CASSYGHYYNEQIF. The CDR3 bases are TGTGCCAGCAGTTACGGACATTACTACAATGAGCAGATCTTC.